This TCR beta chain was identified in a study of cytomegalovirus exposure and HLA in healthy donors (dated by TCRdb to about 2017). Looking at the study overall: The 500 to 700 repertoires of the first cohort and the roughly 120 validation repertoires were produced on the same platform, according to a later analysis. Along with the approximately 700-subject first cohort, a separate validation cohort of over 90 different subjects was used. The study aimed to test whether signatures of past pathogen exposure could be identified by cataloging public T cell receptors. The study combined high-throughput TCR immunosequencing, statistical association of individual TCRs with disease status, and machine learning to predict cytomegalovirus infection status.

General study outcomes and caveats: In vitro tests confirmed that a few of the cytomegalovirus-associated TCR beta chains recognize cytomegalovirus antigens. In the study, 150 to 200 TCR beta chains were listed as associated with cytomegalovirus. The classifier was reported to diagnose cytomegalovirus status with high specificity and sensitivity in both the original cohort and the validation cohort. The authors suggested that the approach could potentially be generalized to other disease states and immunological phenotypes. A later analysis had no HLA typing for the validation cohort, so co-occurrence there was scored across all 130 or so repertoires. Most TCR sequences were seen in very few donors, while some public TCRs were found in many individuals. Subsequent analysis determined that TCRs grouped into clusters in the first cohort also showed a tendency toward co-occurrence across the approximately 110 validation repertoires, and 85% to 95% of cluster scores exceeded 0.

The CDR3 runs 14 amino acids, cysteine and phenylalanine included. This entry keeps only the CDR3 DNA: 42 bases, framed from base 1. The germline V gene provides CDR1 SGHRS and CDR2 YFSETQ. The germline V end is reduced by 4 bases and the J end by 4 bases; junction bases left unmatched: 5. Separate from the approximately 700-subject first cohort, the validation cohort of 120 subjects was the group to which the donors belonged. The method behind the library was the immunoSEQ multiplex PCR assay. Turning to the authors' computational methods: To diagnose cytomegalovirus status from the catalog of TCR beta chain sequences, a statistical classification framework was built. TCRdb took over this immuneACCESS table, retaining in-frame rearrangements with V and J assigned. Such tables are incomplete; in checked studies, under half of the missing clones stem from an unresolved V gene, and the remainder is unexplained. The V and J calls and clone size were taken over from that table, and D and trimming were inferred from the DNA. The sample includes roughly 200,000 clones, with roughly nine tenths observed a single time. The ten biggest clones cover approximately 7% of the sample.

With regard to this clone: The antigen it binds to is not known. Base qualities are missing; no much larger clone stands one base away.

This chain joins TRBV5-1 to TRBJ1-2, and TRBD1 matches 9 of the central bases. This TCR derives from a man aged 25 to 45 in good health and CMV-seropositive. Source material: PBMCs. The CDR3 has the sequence CASSLQGAGYGYTF. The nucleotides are TGCGCCAGCAGCCTACAGGGGGCGGGCTATGGCTACACCTTC.